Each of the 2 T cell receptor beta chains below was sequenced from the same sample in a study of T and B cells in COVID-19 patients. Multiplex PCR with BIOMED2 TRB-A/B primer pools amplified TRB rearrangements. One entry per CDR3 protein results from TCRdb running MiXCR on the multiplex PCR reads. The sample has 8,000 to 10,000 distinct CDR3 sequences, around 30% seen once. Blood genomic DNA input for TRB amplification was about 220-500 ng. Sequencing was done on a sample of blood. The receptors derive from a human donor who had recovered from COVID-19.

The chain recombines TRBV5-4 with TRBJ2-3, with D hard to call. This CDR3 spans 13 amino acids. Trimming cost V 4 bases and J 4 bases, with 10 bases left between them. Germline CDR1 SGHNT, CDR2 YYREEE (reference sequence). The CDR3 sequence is CASSLEPADTQYF. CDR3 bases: TGTGCCAGCAGCCTGGAGCCCGCAGATACGCAGTATTTT.

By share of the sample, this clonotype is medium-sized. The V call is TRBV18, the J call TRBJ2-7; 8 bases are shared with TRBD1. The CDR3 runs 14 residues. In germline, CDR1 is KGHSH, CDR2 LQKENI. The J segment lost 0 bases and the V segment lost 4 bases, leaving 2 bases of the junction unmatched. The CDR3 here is CASSLDRASYEQYF. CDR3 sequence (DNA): TGTGCCAGCTCACTGGACAGGGCCTCCTACGAGCAGTACTTC.